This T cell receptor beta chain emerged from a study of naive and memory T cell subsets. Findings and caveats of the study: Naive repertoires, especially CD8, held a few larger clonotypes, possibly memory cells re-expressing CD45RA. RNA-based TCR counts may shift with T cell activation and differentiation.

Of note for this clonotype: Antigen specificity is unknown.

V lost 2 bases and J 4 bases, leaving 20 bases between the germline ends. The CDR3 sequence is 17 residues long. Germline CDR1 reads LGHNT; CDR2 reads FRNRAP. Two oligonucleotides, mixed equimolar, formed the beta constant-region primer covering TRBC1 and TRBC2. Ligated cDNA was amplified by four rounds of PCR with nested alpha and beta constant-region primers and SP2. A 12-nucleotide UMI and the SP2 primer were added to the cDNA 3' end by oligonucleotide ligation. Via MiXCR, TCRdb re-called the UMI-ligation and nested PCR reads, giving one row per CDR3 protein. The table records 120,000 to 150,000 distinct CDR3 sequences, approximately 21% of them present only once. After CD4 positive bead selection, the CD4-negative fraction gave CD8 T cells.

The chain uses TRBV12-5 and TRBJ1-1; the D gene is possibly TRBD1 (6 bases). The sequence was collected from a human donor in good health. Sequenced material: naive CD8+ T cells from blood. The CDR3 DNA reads TGTGCTAGTGGTTTGAGTTTCGAGGGGGAATGGGTCACTGAAGCTTTCTTT. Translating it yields CASGLSFEGEWVTEAFF.